This is a list of T cell receptor beta chains from one sample in a study of vaccination effects on CD4 cells after COVID-19. Sequenced by immunoSEQ multiplex PCR; TCRdb stores in-frame clones only, minus some. Of around 37,000 clones detected, approximately 74% appear once; the ten largest clones hold 3%. Antigens for these TCRs are unknown. The sample consisted of CD4+ T cells from PBMCs cultured without peptide, taken before COVID-19 vaccination. The origin of the receptors is a human donor who received a COVID-19 vaccine. Both conserved end residues are part of each CDR3. The D gene is left open where the match is weak. Not every row has a clone size; where given, it reads once, few, many or a size class.

v_gene	abundance	j_gene	d_gene	CDR3nt	CDR3aa
TRBV4-2	few	TRBJ1-6	TRBD1	TGTGCCAGCAGCGACCGACAGGGGGGGCTCCACTTT	CASSDRQGGLHF
TRBV30	few	TRBJ1-4	NA	TGTGCCTGGAGTATAAGAGAAAAACTGTTTTTT	CAWSIREKLFF
TRBV28	once	TRBJ1-1	NA	TGTGCCAGCAGACCCAGCAGGGAAGTGGGGAACACTGAAGCTTTCTTT	CASRPSREVGNTEAFF
TRBV19	NA	TRBJ1-2	NA	TGTGCCAGTAGTATAGGGGACGGAGAAGGCTACACCTTC	CASSIGDGEGYTF
TRBV9	NA	TRBJ2-1	NA	TGTGCCAGCAGCCCCCGTCAAGGGAGGCATGAGCAGTTCTTC	CASSPRQGRHEQFF
TRBV18	NA	TRBJ2-2	NA	TGTGCCAGCTCACCATCGCTTAACAGGGACACCGGGGAGCTGTTTTTT	CASSPSLNRDTGELFF
TRBV28	NA	TRBJ2-7	TRBD1	TGTGCCAGCACCTTACAGGGGCGCTCCTACGAGCAGTACTTC	CASTLQGRSYEQYF
TRBV7-9	few	TRBJ2-6	NA	TGTGCCAGCAGCTTAGCGGGGCCTTTGGCCAACGTCCTGACTTTC	CASSLAGPLANVLTF
TRBV7-9	NA	TRBJ1-2	TRBD1	TGTGCCAGCAGCCGCGGGACAGGGAACGGGTACTATGGCTACACCTTC	CASSRGTGNGYYGYTF
TRBV5-4	NA	TRBJ2-1	TRBD1	TGTGCCAGCAGCGGACAGGGGGCCGGATCTTACAATGAGCAGTTCTTC	CASSGQGAGSYNEQFF
TRBV19	NA	TRBJ2-7	NA	TGTGCCAGTAGTAAGGGCAGGGGGGCCTACGAGCAGTACTTC	CASSKGRGAYEQYF
TRBV7-8	once	TRBJ2-7	NA	TGTGCCAGCAGCTTAAGCTCCTCCTCAGGGGGGGCCGAGCAGTACTTC	CASSLSSSSGGAEQYF
TRBV25-1	NA	TRBJ1-1	TRBD1	TGTGCCAGCCGGGACAGGGAGAACACTGAAGCTTTCTTT	CASRDRENTEAFF
TRBV6-5	NA	TRBJ2-7	TRBD1	TGTGCCAGCAGGGACCCCCGGGACAGGCTCTACGAGCAGTACTTC	CASRDPRDRLYEQYF
TRBV7-2	NA	TRBJ2-2	TRBD1	TGTGCCCATAGGACAGGGGGAAACACCGGGGAGCTGTTTTTT	CAHRTGGNTGELFF
TRBV3-1/TRBV3-2	NA	TRBJ1-2	NA	TGTGCCAGCAGCCCCCCCGCGGGGTATGGCTACACCTTC	CASSPPAGYGYTF
TRBV19	NA	TRBJ1-4	TRBD1	TGTGCCAGTACCCAGGGACAGTCTAATGAAAAACTGTTTTTT	CASTQGQSNEKLFF
TRBV30	few	TRBJ1-1	NA	TGTGCCTCATCGAGTTCGAACACTGAAGCTTTCTTT	CASSSSNTEAFF
TRBV29-1	once	TRBJ1-1	NA	TGCAGCGCTGTCAGGGGAACTGAAGCTTTCTTT	CSAVRGTEAFF
TRBV2	once	TRBJ2-7	TRBD1	TGTGCCAGCAACAAAATTGACAGGGCCGAGCAGTACTTC	CASNKIDRAEQYF
TRBV4-2	few	TRBJ2-7	NA	TGTGCCAGCAGCCTCCCGGGGGACGTCCCCTACGAGCAGTACTTC	CASSLPGDVPYEQYF
TRBV23-1	NA	TRBJ1-3	NA	TGCGCCAGCAGTCCCATCTCGGACAGATCTGGAAACACCATATATTTT	CASSPISDRSGNTIYF
TRBV30	NA	TRBJ2-1	NA	TGTGCCTGGAGTGCCGGGAGTTCCCTAGGCAATGAGCAGTTCTTC	CAWSAGSSLGNEQFF
TRBV6-5	few	TRBJ1-2	NA	TGTGCCAGCATGGTAGGAGGTGCCTATGGCTACACCTTC	CASMVGGAYGYTF
TRBV10-3	NA	TRBJ2-7	TRBD1	TGTGCCATCATTCCCACAGGGGGCTACGAGCAGTACTTC	CAIIPTGGYEQYF
TRBV6-4	NA	TRBJ1-1	NA	TGTGCCAGCTGCAGGGACCTCATGAACACTGAAGCTTTCTTT	CASCRDLMNTEAFF
TRBV19	NA	TRBJ1-4	NA	TGTGCCAGTCTAGGACCGGGATATTTCAGGCGAGGCGAAAAACTGTTTTTT	CASLGPGYFRRGEKLFF
TRBV10-1	NA	TRBJ2-7	NA	TGCGCCAGCAGTCATTGGGCTACAGCCTACGAGCAGTACTTC	CASSHWATAYEQYF
TRBV6-5	few	TRBJ1-2	NA	TGTGCCACCAGGAACGTCGGGGGGCGTCATGGCTACACCTTC	CATRNVGGRHGYTF
TRBV6-1	NA	TRBJ2-7	NA	TGTGCCAGCAGTGAAGGGGGCAGATACGAGCAGTACTTC	CASSEGGRYEQYF
TRBV5-8	NA	TRBJ2-5	TRBD1	TGTGCCAGCAGCTTACGACAGGGCAGAGAGACCCAGTACTTC	CASSLRQGRETQYF
TRBV28	once	TRBJ2-4	NA	TGTGCCAGCAGTTACGCACGGCGGGAAGGAGCCAAAAACATTCAGTACTTC	CASSYARREGAKNIQYF
TRBV19	NA	TRBJ2-3	TRBD1	TGTGCCAGCAAGGACAGGGGGCATACAGATACGCAGTATTTT	CASKDRGHTDTQYF
TRBV19	NA	TRBJ1-2	NA	TGTGCCAGTAGACCACAGGGATTCAACTATGGCTACACCTTC	CASRPQGFNYGYTF
TRBV12-3/TRBV12-4	NA	TRBJ1-6	NA	TGTGCCAGCAGTTTAATTGGGACAAACCTCCACTTT	CASSLIGTNLHF
TRBV6-5	once	TRBJ1-4	NA	TGTGCCAGCAGTTACAACTGGCAGGGCAATGAAAAACTGTTTTTT	CASSYNWQGNEKLFF
TRBV11-1	NA	TRBJ2-3	NA	TGTGCCAGCAGCCTAAGGGGCCCGGCAGATACGCAGTATTTT	CASSLRGPADTQYF
TRBV2	NA	TRBJ2-5	NA	TGTGCCAGCAGCCCGGACGCAAACGGCGAGACCCAGTACTTC	CASSPDANGETQYF
TRBV28	few	TRBJ2-7	TRBD2	TGTGCCAGCAGTCTATTGGGACTAGCGGGAGCCACCTACGAGCAGTACTTC	CASSLLGLAGATYEQYF
TRBV3-1/TRBV3-2	few	TRBJ1-5	NA	TGTGCCAGCAGCCAAATGAGTAGCAATCAGCCCCAGCATTTT	CASSQMSSNQPQHF
TRBV4-3	NA	TRBJ1-4	TRBD1	TGCGCCAGCAGCCACCGTTCCGGACAGGGCGGTGAAAAACTGTTTTTT	CASSHRSGQGGEKLFF
TRBV9	few	TRBJ1-5	NA	TGTGCCAGCAGCGTAGGGGCAGGGGAGGATCAGCCCCAGCATTTT	CASSVGAGEDQPQHF
TRBV19	NA	TRBJ1-1	NA	TGTGCCAGTAGTTCCTACGTTAACACTGAAGCTTTCTTT	CASSSYVNTEAFF